This T cell receptor (beta chain) was recorded in a study of T cell changes during pregnancy in multiple sclerosis. This CDR3 has 16 residues. The germline gives CDR1 SQVTM, CDR2 ANQGSEA. The junction had 7 bases not matched to a gene; V was cut back by 0 bases and J by 2 bases. Method: immunoSEQ multiplex PCR; TCRdb's copy keeps in-frame clones and lacks some. The sample has approximately 60,000 clones; around 93% are singletons. The chain joins TRBV29-1 to TRBJ2-3; TRBD2 aligns across 8 bases. Here the sequenced sample was peripheral blood, taken in the second trimester of pregnancy. The sequence was collected from a female donor in good health, enrolled as a control in a pregnancy study. The CDR3 is CSVEDPLADTTDTQYF. DNA for the CDR3: TGCAGCGTTGAAGACCCACTAGCGGATACCACAGATACGCAGTATTTT.